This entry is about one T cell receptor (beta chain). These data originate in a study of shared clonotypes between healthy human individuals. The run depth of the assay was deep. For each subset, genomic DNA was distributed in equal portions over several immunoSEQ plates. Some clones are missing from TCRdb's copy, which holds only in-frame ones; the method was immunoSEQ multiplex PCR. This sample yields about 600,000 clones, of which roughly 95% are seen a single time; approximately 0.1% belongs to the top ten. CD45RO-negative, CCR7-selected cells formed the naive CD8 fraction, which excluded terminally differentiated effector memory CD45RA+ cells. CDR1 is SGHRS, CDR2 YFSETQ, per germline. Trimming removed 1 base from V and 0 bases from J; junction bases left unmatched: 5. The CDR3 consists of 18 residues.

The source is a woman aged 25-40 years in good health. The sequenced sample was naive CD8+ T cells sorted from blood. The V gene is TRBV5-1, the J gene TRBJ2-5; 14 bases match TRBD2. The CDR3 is CASSLSTSGRGYQETQYF. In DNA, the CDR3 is TGCGCCAGCAGCTTGTCGACTAGCGGGAGGGGCTACCAAGAGACCCAGTACTTC.